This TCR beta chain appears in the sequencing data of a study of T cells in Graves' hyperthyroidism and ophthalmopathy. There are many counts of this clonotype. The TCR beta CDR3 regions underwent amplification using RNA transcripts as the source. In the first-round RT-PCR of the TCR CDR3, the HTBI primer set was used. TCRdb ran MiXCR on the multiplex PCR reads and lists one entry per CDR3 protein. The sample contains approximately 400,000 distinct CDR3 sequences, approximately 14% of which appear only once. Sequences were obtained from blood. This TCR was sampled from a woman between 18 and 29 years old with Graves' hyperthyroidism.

DNA for the CDR3: TGTGCCAGCAGTTTAGGGAAGACAGGGCATGAAAAACTGTTTTTT. Its protein product is CASSLGKTGHEKLFF. The chain is built from TRBV12-3 or TRBV12-4 and TRBJ1-4; 7 bases line up with TRBD1. This CDR3 contains 15 residues. Trimming removed 1 base from V and 6 bases from J; junction bases left unmatched: 5.